A selection of T cell receptor beta chains follows, all from one sample in a study of blood T cell repertoires in COVID-19. The protocol was immunoSEQ multiplex PCR, while the TCRdb copy is restricted to in-frame clones and leaves out a portion. The table records around 270,000 clones, 75% to 90% of them present only once. Source material: PBMCs or T cells enriched from blood (not recorded which). These receptors all come from a middle-aged woman who had been exposed to COVID-19. CDR3s include the opening cysteine and the closing phenylalanine or tryptophan. Each record gives: D gene, clone size, J gene, V gene, CDR3 DNA, CDR3 protein. The D gene is left open where the match is weak. The size entry is marked missing in some rows and otherwise reads once, few, many or a size class.

.,.,TRBJ2-7,TRBV5-4,TGTGCCAGCAGCACCGATAGTAGCGAGCAGTACTTC,CASSTDSSEQYF
.,once,TRBJ1-2,TRBV5-4,TGTGCCAGCAGCTTGGACCAGAATGGCTACACCTTC,CASSLDQNGYTF
.,.,TRBJ2-5,TRBV7-2,TGTGCCAGCAGCTCCGGGTGGGAGACCCAGTACTTC,CASSSGWETQYF
.,.,TRBJ1-5,TRBV7-2,TGTGCCAGCAGCTTCGCTCAGGGCGTCAATCAGCCCCAGCATTTT,CASSFAQGVNQPQHF
.,.,TRBJ1-4,TRBV4-2,TGTGCCAGCAGCCCCTGGGAAACAGGGGAAAAACTGTTTTTT,CASSPWETGEKLFF
.,.,TRBJ1-6,TRBV27,TGTGCCAGCAGTGCCGATCGGGACACCTATAATTCACCCCTCCACTTT,CASSADRDTYNSPLHF
TRBD2,.,TRBJ2-1,TRBV5-6,TGTGCCAGCAGCCTAAACCTAGCGGGGGTCCGCAATGAGCAGTTCTTC,CASSLNLAGVRNEQFF
TRBD2,.,TRBJ2-1,TRBV2,TGTGCCAGCACTCCGGGACTAGCAGACGACAATGAGCAGTTCTTC,CASTPGLADDNEQFF
.,.,TRBJ2-1,TRBV6-5,TGTGCCAGCAGTTACTCGAGTACCTCCTACAATGAGCAGTTCTTC,CASSYSSTSYNEQFF
TRBD1,.,TRBJ1-1,TRBV2,TGTGCCAGCAGTGACTTGACAGGGCCGGCTTTCTTT,CASSDLTGPAFF
TRBD1,once,TRBJ1-2,TRBV6-5,TGTGCCAGCAACGGACAGGGGAACTATGGCTACACCTTC,CASNGQGNYGYTF
.,.,TRBJ2-2,TRBV11-2,TGTGCCAGCAGGGGGACACGGGGGAACACCGGGGAGCTGTTTTTT,CASRGTRGNTGELFF
.,.,TRBJ2-7,TRBV27,TGTGCCAGCAGTTCCCACACCCTCTCCTACGAGCAGTACTTC,CASSSHTLSYEQYF
.,few,TRBJ1-2,TRBV7-9,TGTGCCAGCAGCTTAATGGGAGGGGGGGATACCAATGTCTATGGCTACACCTTC,CASSLMGGGDTNVYGYTF
.,few,TRBJ2-1,TRBV2,TGTGCCAGCAGCCTCGGACTCAATGAGCAGTTCTTC,CASSLGLNEQFF
.,.,TRBJ1-1,TRBV9,TGTGCCAGCAGCGTAGACGGGAACACTGAAGCTTTCTTT,CASSVDGNTEAFF
.,once,TRBJ2-2,TRBV13,TGTGCCAGCAGCTTAGTAGTCACCGGGGAGCTGTTTTTT,CASSLVVTGELFF
.,.,TRBJ2-2,TRBV19,TGTGCCAGTAGCCTCGGAAGCGCCACGGGCACCGGGGAGCTGTTTTTT,CASSLGSATGTGELFF
.,.,TRBJ1-1,TRBV12-5,TGTGCTAGTGGCCCCTCCACAGGGCTTGTCACTGAAGCTTTCTTT,CASGPSTGLVTEAFF
.,.,TRBJ2-2,TRBV28,TGTGCCAATTCCGGGACAACCACCGGGGAGCTGTTTTTT,CANSGTTTGELFF
TRBD2,.,TRBJ2-5,TRBV9,TGTGCCAGCAGCGTCCAGGGAGGGGAGACCCAGTACTTC,CASSVQGGETQYF
.,many,TRBJ2-5,TRBV7-3,TGTGCCAGCAGCCGAAGCGGGCAAGAGACCCAGTACTTC,CASSRSGQETQYF
.,.,TRBJ1-2,TRBV2,TGTGCCAGCAGGCAAGCACAGGGTCTTGGCTACACCTTC,CASRQAQGLGYTF
TRBD2,.,TRBJ2-2,TRBV6-4,TGTGCCAGCAGCGAGGCTAGCGGGAGCACCGGGGAGCTGTTTTTT,CASSEASGSTGELFF
.,.,TRBJ2-3,TRBV18,TGTGCCAGCTCACCACCGGGGGGGGCAATCACAGATACGCAGTATTTT,CASSPPGGAITDTQYF
TRBD2,.,TRBJ2-5,TRBV15,TGTGCCACCAGTTTAATGCGGGAGATGGGGGAGACCCAGTACTTC,CATSLMREMGETQYF